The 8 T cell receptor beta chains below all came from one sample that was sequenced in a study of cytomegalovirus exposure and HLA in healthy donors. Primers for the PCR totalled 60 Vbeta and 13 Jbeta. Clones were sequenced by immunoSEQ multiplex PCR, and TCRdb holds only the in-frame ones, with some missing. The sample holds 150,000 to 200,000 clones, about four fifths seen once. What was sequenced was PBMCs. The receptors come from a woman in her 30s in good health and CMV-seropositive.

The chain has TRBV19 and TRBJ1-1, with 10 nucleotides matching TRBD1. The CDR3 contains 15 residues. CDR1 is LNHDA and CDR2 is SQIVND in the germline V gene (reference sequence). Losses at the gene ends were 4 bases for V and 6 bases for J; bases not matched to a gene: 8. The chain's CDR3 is CASSTRTGGNAEAFF. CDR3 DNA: TGTGCCAGTAGTACGCGGACAGGGGGAAACGCTGAAGCTTTCTTT.

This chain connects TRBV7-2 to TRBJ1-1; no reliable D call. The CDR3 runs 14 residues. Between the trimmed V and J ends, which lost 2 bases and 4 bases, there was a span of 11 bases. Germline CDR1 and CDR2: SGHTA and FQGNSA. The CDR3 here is CASSLRQLGTEAFF. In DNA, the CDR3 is TGTGCCAGCAGCTTAAGACAACTGGGCACTGAAGCTTTCTTT.

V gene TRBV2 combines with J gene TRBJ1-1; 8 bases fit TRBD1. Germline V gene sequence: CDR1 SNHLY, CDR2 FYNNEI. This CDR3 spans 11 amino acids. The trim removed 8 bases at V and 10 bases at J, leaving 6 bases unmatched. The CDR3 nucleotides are TGTGCCAGCCAGGGGACAGGAAGAGCTTTCTTT. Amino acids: CASQGTGRAFF. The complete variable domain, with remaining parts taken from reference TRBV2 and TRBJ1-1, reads EPEVTQTPSHQVTQMGQEVILRCVPISNHLYFYWYRQILGQKVEFLVSFYNNEISEKSEIFDDQFSVERPDGSNFTLKIRSTKLEDSAMYFCASQGTGRAFFGQGTRLTVV.

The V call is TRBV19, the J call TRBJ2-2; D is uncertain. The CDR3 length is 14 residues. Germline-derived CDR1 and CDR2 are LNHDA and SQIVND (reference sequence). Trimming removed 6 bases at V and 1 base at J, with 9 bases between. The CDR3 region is CASSSAGNTGELFF. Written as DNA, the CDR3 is TGTGCCAGTAGCTCAGCAGGGAACACCGGGGAGCTGTTTTTT.

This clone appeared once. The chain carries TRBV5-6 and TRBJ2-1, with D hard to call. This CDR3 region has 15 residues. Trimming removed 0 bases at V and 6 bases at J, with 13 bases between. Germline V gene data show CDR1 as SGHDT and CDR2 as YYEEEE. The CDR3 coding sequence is TGTGCCAGCAGCTTGGGACGGCTCGAGGTCAATGAGCAGTTCTTC. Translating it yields CASSLGRLEVNEQFF.

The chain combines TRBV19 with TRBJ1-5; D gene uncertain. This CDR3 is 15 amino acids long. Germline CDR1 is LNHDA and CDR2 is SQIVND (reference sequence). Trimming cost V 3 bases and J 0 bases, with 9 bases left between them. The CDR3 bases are TGTGCCAGTAGTATCCGGGTCGATAGCAATCAGCCCCAGCATTTT. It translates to CASSIRVDSNQPQHF.

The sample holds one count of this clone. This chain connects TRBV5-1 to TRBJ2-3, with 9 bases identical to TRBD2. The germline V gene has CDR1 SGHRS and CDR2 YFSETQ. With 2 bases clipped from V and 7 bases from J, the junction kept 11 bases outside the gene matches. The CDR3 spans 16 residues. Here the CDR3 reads CASSFTGTSTPHTQYF. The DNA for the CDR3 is TGCGCCAGCAGCTTCACCGGGACTAGCACCCCTCATACGCAGTATTTT.

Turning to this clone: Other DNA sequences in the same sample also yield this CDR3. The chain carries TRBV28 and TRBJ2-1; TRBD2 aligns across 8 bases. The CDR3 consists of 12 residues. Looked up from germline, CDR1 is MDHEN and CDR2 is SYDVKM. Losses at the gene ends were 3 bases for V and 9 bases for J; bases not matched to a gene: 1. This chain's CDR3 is CASSLLAGEQFF. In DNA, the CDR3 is TGTGCCAGCAGTTTGCTAGCGGGTGAGCAGTTCTTC.